This TCR beta chain is drawn from a study of siplizumab effects on memory and regulatory T cells. Study results and caveats: Naive T cells appeared more varied than memory cells and looked like key alloresponse contributors. Siplizumab caused a significant drop in alloreactive sequences traceable to unstimulated CD4+ memory cells.

A note on this clone: The antigen is unknown.

Per-sample assaying covered 95,000 to 100,000 TCR templates. Sequencing was performed with immunoSEQ multiplex PCR; in TCRdb, only in-frame clones are kept and a portion is missing. The sample has 100,000 or so clones, 94% seen once. Trimming shortened V by 4 bases and J by 6 bases, and 20 bases separated the two germline ends. Germline V gives CDR1 SGDLS, CDR2 YYNGEE. CDR3 length: 15 residues. Sequencing was done on a sample of Tregs sorted from blood. The sequence derives from a human donor in good health. The chain carries TRBV9 and TRBJ2-7; D is unclear. CDR3 protein: CASSPGRAGSPEQYF. The CDR3 bases are TGTGCCAGCAGCCCGGGCCGTGCCGGTTCCCCCGAGCAGTACTTC.